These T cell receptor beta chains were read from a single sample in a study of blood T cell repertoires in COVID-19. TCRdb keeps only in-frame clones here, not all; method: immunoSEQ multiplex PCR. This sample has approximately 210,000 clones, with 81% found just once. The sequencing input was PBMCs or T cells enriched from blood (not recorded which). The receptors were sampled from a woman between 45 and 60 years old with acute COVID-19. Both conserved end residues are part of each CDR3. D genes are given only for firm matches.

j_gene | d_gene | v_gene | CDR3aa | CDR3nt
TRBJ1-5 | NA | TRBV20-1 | CSASRQQASGILASNQPQHF | TGCAGTGCTAGTCGACAGCAAGCTTCCGGTATTTTAGCTAGCAATCAGCCCCAGCATTTT
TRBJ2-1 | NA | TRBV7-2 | CASSPSYTRGPNEQFF | TGTGCCAGCAGCCCCTCCTACACTAGAGGGCCGAATGAGCAGTTCTTC
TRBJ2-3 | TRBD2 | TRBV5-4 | CASSHQAGGTDTQYF | TGTGCCAGCAGCCACCAAGCGGGAGGTACAGATACGCAGTATTTT
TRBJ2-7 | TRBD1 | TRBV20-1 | CSASRQGSSDEQYF | TGCAGTGCTAGTAGACAGGGGAGCAGCGACGAGCAGTACTTC
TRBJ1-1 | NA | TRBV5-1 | CASSPRNRRDTEAFF | TGCGCCAGCAGCCCCCGCAACAGGAGGGACACTGAAGCTTTCTTT
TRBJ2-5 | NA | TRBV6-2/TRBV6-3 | CASSFRGTQYF | TGTGCCAGCAGTTTCAGGGGGACCCAGTACTTC
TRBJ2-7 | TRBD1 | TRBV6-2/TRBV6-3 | CASSDPGQAVEQYF | TGTGCCAGCAGTGATCCGGGACAGGCGGTCGAGCAGTACTTC
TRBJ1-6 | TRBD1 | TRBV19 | CASSIDGTGNSPLHF | TGTGCCAGTAGTATAGATGGGACAGGGAATTCACCCCTCCACTTT
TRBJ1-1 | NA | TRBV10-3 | CAHRAGGRVNTEAFF | TGTGCCCACAGGGCTGGGGGCAGGGTGAACACTGAAGCTTTCTTT
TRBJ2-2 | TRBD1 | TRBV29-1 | CSVGTGEYDGELFF | TGCAGCGTTGGAACAGGGGAATACGACGGGGAGCTGTTTTTT
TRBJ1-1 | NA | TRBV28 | CASSSRADFEAFF | TGTGCCAGCAGTTCGCGGGCCGATTTTGAAGCTTTCTTT